One and the same sample provided the 23 T cell receptor beta chains below, sequenced in a study of cytomegalovirus exposure and HLA in healthy donors (dated by TCRdb to the late 2010s). Libraries were constructed by the immunoSEQ multiplex PCR assay. A mixture of 60 forward primers for TCR Vbeta segments and 13 reverse primers for TCR Jbeta segments was used in the multiplex PCR. The table comes from immuneACCESS by way of TCRdb, which keeps in-frame sequences with V and J called. Part of the clones is missing from these tables; in studies checked, under half for an unresolved V gene and the rest for unknown reasons. The sample has about 150,000 clones on record, roughly 75% of them singletons. Under 1.5% of the sample belongs to the ten largest clones. Sequenced: PBMCs. These receptors were taken from a man aged 18 to 30 in good health and CMV-seronegative.

The CDR3 DNA reads TGTGCCAGCAGTTACGGAGGGGCCAATGGCTACACCTTC. Residues: CASSYGGANGYTF. The J gene is TRBJ1-2, the V gene TRBV6-5; possibly TRBD1 for D (5 bases). The CDR3 sequence is 13 residues long. Deletions cut 2 bases from V and 6 bases from J, with 10 bases between. Looked up from germline, CDR1 is MNHEY and CDR2 is SVGAGI.

This clone was seen a handful of times. This chain connects TRBV5-1 to TRBJ2-7; D perhaps matches TRBD1 (6 bases). V was clipped by 7 bases and J by 9 bases, with 26 bases between them. The length of the CDR3 is 15 residues. Germline assignment: CDR1 SGHRS and CDR2 YFSETQ. The CDR3 DNA is TGCGCCAGCGCCCCAGGACCAGGGGCAACTACGGGGCAGTACTTC. This gives the protein CASAPGPGATTGQYF. Based on the CDR3 plus reference TRBV5-1 and TRBJ2-7, the full variable domain is KAGVTQTPRYLIKTRGQQVTLSCSPISGHRSVSWYQQTPGQGLQFLFEYFSETQRNKGNFPGRFSGRQFSNSRSEMNVSTLELGDSALYLCASAPGPGATTGQYFGPGTRLTVT.

This clone was counted once. The chain recombines TRBV7-2 with TRBJ1-2; perhaps TRBD1 as D (5 bases). The V end was cut by 2 bases, the J end by 8 bases, with 12 bases between. Germline CDR1 is SGHTA and CDR2 is FQGNSA. This CDR3 contains 13 residues. This chain's CDR3 is CASSLQDMGGYTF. The CDR3 nucleotides are TGTGCCAGCAGCTTACAGGACATGGGCGGCTACACCTTC.

V usage is TRBV7-2 and J usage is TRBJ2-3; 9 bases map to TRBD1. With V trimmed by 5 bases and J by 6 bases, 9 bases remained unmatched. CDR3 length: 15 amino acids. Germline V gene sequence: CDR1 SGHTA, CDR2 FQGNSA. CDR3 nucleotides: TGTGCCAGCAGCGAATTACAGGGGGCGGCGGATACGCAGTATTTT. Translated, it gives CASSELQGAADTQYF. Drawing the rest from reference TRBV7-2 and TRBJ2-3, the complete variable domain is GAGVSQSPSNKVTEKGKDVELRCDPISGHTALYWYRQSLGQGLEFLIYFQGNSAPDKSGLPSDRFSAERTGGSVSTLTIQRTQQEDSAVYLCASSELQGAADTQYFGPGTRLTVL.

The chain carries TRBV9 and TRBJ2-7; TRBD2 aligns across 7 bases. Trimming at V came to 3 bases and at J to 0 bases, leaving 3 bases not matched to a gene. Germline V gene sequence: CDR1 SGDLS, CDR2 YYNGEE. This CDR3 spans 14 amino acids. The CDR3 region has the DNA TGTGCCAGCAGCGAGGGAGGGAGCTCCTACGAGCAGTACTTC. It encodes CASSEGGSSYEQYF.

The rearrangement links TRBV7-9 to TRBJ2-1; a weak D match, TRBD2 (6 bases). The CDR3 spans 13 residues. Per the germline V gene, CDR1 is SEHNR and CDR2 is FQNEAQ (reference sequence). The CDR3 DNA sequence: TGTTCCATACGCCCCGGGGGTCCCAATGAGCAGTTCTTC. Translating it yields CSIRPGGPNEQFF.

There are a few counts of this clone. The genes are TRBV6-5 and TRBJ2-7; tentative D call: TRBD2 (6 bases). Germline CDR1 is MNHEY and CDR2 is SVGAGI. V gave up 6 bases and J gave up 0 bases, with 15 bases separating them. This CDR3 has 15 residues. The CDR3 reads CASRTGTAFSYEQYF. The CDR3 DNA reads as TGTGCCAGCAGAACCGGGACTGCATTCTCCTACGAGCAGTACTTC.

V is TRBV5-1 and J is TRBJ2-3, with D possibly matching TRBD1 (6 bases). With 2 bases removed from V and 10 bases from J, the gap between germline ends came to 11 bases. Looked up from germline, CDR1 is SGHRS and CDR2 is YFSETQ. CDR3 length: 12 amino acids. CDR3: CASSFAGTSQYF. The CDR3 DNA reads TGCGCCAGCAGCTTTGCAGGGACATCGCAGTATTTT.

This sequence joins TRBV9 and TRBJ2-6, with D hard to call. This CDR3 has 17 residues. Trimming removed 0 bases at V and 0 bases at J, with 10 bases between. Germline V gene sequence: CDR1 SGDLS, CDR2 YYNGEE. In DNA, the CDR3 is TGTGCCAGCAGCGTAGGACTCCCAAGCTCTGGGGCCAACGTCCTGACTTTC. The encoded protein is CASSVGLPSSGANVLTF. Based on the CDR3 plus reference TRBV9 and TRBJ2-6, the full variable domain is DSGVTQTPKHLITATGQRVTLRCSPRSGDLSVYWYQQSLDQGLQFLIQYYNGEERAKGNILERFSAQQFPDLHSELNLSSLELGDSALYFCASSVGLPSSGANVLTFGAGSRLTVL.

This sequence joins TRBV9 and TRBJ1-2; no definite D call. Germline CDR1 reads SGDLS; CDR2 reads YYNGEE. CDR3 length: 13 amino acids. V was cut by 3 bases and J by 1 base, with 7 bases left in between. The CDR3 DNA reads as TGTGCCAGCAGCGGGGGAGTTAACTATGGCTACACCTTC. Translation: CASSGGVNYGYTF.

V is TRBV5-6 and J is TRBJ2-3, with D perhaps TRBD2 (5 bases). Trimming stripped 3 bases from V and 7 bases from J, with 15 bases between. Germline V gene lookup returns CDR1 SGHDT and CDR2 YYEEEE. This CDR3 region has 14 residues. The CDR3 region has the DNA TGTGCCAGCAGCTGGGTATTGCGGGCCAATACGCAGTATTTT. This codes for CASSWVLRANTQYF.

This clone was detected only once. The rearrangement joins TRBV7-2 to TRBJ2-1; 10 bases map to TRBD1. V trimming: 2 bases; J trimming: 7 bases; junction bases outside the gene matches: 8. This CDR3 contains 16 residues. CDR1 and CDR2 from the germline V gene are SGHTA and FQGNSA. CDR3 sequence: CASSLPGTGDGNEQFF. The CDR3 region has the DNA TGTGCCAGCAGCTTACCCGGGACAGGGGATGGGAATGAGCAGTTCTTC.

CDR3: CASSSLAGATDTQYF. CDR3 DNA sequence: TGTGCCAGCAGCTCCCTAGCGGGAGCCACAGATACGCAGTATTTT. The chain joins TRBV7-7 to TRBJ2-3; 10 bases match TRBD2. There are 15 residues in the CDR3. The V gene's germline CDR1 is SSHAT and CDR2 FNYEAQ (reference sequence). The V and J ends lost 4 bases and 2 bases, in that order; junction bases with no gene match: 3.

The V and J genes are TRBV7-8 and TRBJ1-5; D gene unclear. The ends were cut back, 5 bases at V and 2 bases at J, with 7 bases in the middle. The CDR3 runs 13 residues. Germline-derived CDR1 and CDR2 are SGHVS and FQNEAQ. The DNA of the CDR3 is TGTGCCAGCAGCCCCTCTCGCAATCAGCCCCAGCATTTT. Translation: CASSPSRNQPQHF.

This clone was detected a few times. The V call is TRBV4-3, the J call TRBJ1-4; TRBD1 is a possible D gene (5 bases). This CDR3 has 16 residues. Looked up from germline, CDR1 is LGHNA and CDR2 is YSLEER. V gave up 4 bases and J gave up 5 bases, with 17 bases separating them. The CDR3 region is CASSPEWGVLNEKLFF. The CDR3 bases are TGCGCCAGCAGCCCCGAATGGGGGGTCCTCAATGAAAAACTGTTTTTT.

This clone was recorded only once. CDR3 sequence reads: CASSARGSSTDTQYF. DNA for the CDR3: TGTGCCAGCAGCGCCCGGGGATCTAGCACAGATACGCAGTATTTT. The chain recombines TRBV9 with TRBJ2-3; perhaps TRBD2 as D (5 bases). V lost 3 bases and J 0 bases, leaving 11 bases between the germline ends. Germline V gives CDR1 SGDLS, CDR2 YYNGEE. The CDR3 spans 15 residues. Together with reference TRBV9 and TRBJ2-3, the CDR3 gives the full variable domain: DSGVTQTPKHLITATGQRVTLRCSPRSGDLSVYWYQQSLDQGLQFLIQYYNGEERAKGNILERFSAQQFPDLHSELNLSSLELGDSALYFCASSARGSSTDTQYFGPGTRLTVL.

The chain uses TRBV9 and TRBJ2-5, with TRBD2 matching 9 bases. CDR1 is SGDLS and CDR2 is YYNGEE in the germline V gene. V shed 3 bases and J 4 bases; nucleotides not matched to a gene: 13. This CDR3 has 17 amino acids. CDR3 bases: TGTGCCAGCAGCGCGGGTGGTGCGGGAGGGCCTGGAGAGACCCAGTACTTC. Protein sequence: CASSAGGAGGPGETQYF. The complete variable domain, with remaining parts taken from reference TRBV9 and TRBJ2-5, reads DSGVTQTPKHLITATGQRVTLRCSPRSGDLSVYWYQQSLDQGLQFLIQYYNGEERAKGNILERFSAQQFPDLHSELNLSSLELGDSALYFCASSAGGAGGPGETQYFGPGTRLLVL.

In its sample, this clone was seen a few times. This chain connects TRBV6-1 to TRBJ2-7; 7 nucleotides match TRBD1. The germline CDR1 and CDR2 sequences are MNHNS and SASEGT. The CDR3 is made up of 13 amino acids. The V segment lost 8 bases and the J segment 2 bases; nucleotides outside the gene matches: 6. CDR3 coding DNA: TGTGCCAGCTCTTTGCAGGGGGCCTACGAGCAGTACTTC. This gives the protein CASSLQGAYEQYF.

This clone was seen once. V gene TRBV6-6 combines with J gene TRBJ2-7; unclear D gene. Germline lookup yields CDR1 MNHNY and CDR2 SVGAGI (reference sequence). The CDR3 covers 14 residues. Deletions cut 6 bases from V and 2 bases from J, with 14 bases between. CDR3 protein: CASSPAAAAYEQYF. CDR3 nucleotide sequence: TGTGCCAGCAGCCCGGCAGCTGCGGCCTACGAGCAGTACTTC.

This clone was seen more than once but under ten times. The gene calls are TRBV6-6 and TRBJ2-5; 7 bases match TRBD1. The CDR3 runs 13 residues. Losses at the gene ends were 7 bases for V and 3 bases for J; bases not matched to a gene: 5. Germline lookup yields CDR1 MNHNY and CDR2 SVGAGI (reference sequence). The CDR3 DNA reads as TGTGCCAGCAACCTCCAGGGGGAAGAGACCCAGTACTTC. Its translation is CASNLQGEETQYF.

The chain joins TRBV28 to TRBJ1-1; D perhaps matches TRBD1 (6 bases). The CDR3 spans 13 residues. Trimming stripped 7 bases from V and 7 bases from J, with 16 bases between. The germline CDR1 and CDR2 sequences are MDHEN and SYDVKM. The CDR3 DNA reads TGTGCCAGCAATCTGGGGACAACCCGTGAAGCTTTCTTT. This sequence encodes CASNLGTTREAFF.

The chain uses TRBV6-4 and TRBJ2-3; D possibly corresponds to TRBD2 (5 bases). The V and J ends lost 3 bases and 2 bases respectively, with 12 bases between them. CDR1 is MRHNA and CDR2 is SNTAGT in the germline V gene. The CDR3 is 15 residues long. The CDR3 DNA is TGTGCCAGCAGTGAAAGGACGGGGTCCACAGATACGCAGTATTTT. This gives the protein CASSERTGSTDTQYF.

The chain carries TRBV18 and TRBJ2-7, with a tentative D call TRBD2 (6 bases). The CDR3 extends over 15 amino acids. CDR1 and CDR2 from the germline V gene are KGHSH and LQKENI. V gave up 3 bases and J gave up 5 bases, with 17 bases separating them. The CDR3 sequence is CASSPGTAGSDEQYF. In DNA, the CDR3 is TGTGCCAGCTCACCGGGGACTGCGGGGTCGGACGAGCAGTACTTC.